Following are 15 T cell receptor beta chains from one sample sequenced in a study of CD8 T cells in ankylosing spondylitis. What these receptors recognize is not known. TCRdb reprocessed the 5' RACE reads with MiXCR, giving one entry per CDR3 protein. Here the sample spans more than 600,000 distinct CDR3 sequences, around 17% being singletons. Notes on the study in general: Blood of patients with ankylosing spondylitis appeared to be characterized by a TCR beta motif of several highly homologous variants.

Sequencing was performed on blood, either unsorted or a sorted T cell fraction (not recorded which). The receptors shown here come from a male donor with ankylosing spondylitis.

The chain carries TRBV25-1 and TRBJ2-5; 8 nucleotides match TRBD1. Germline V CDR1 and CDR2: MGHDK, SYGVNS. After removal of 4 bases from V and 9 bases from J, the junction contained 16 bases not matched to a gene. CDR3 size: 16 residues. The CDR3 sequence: CASSGEGQGRIRAQYF. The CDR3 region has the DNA TGTGCCAGCAGTGGGGAAGGACAGGGTAGGATAAGGGCCCAGTACTTC.

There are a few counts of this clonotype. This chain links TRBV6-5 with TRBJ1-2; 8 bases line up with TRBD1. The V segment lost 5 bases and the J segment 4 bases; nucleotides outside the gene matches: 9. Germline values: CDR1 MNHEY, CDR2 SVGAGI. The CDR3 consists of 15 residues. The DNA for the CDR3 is TGTGCCAGCAGTAACCGGGACAGGCAGAGCTATGGCTACACCTTC. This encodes CASSNRDRQSYGYTF.

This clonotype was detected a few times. CDR3 residues: CASSRSEKLFF. The CDR3 DNA reads as TGTGCCAGCAGTCGTTCTGAAAAACTGTTTTTT. The gene calls are TRBV12-3 or TRBV12-4 and TRBJ1-4, with D uncertain. This CDR3 is 11 amino acids long. The germline V and J ends were trimmed by 5 bases and 7 bases, with 5 bases remaining between them.

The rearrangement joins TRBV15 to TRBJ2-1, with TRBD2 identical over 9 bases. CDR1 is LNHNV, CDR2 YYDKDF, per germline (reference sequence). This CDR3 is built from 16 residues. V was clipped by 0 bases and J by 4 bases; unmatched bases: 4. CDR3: CATSRDWLAGYNEQFF. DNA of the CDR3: TGTGCCACCAGCAGAGATTGGCTAGCGGGATACAATGAGCAGTTCTTC.

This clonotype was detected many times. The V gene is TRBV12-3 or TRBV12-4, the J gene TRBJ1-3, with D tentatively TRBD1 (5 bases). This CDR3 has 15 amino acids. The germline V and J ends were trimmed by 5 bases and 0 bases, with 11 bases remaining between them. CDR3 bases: TGTGCCAGCAGTGGGACGAAGAGCTCTGGAAACACCATATATTTT. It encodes CASSGTKSSGNTIYF.

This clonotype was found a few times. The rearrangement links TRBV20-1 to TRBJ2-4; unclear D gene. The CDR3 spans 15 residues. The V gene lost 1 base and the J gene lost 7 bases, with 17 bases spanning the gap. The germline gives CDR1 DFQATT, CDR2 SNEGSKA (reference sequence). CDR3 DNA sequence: TGCAGTGCTAGAGTCCCCGGGCTAAGTAGGAACATTCAGTACTTC. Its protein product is CSARVPGLSRNIQYF.

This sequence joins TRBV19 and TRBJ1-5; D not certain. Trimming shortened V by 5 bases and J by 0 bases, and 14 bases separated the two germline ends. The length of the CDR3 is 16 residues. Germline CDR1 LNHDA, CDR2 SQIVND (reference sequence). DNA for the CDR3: TGTGCCAGTAGTGAGAACGTAGTCTATAGCAATCAGCCCCAGCATTTT. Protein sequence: CASSENVVYSNQPQHF.

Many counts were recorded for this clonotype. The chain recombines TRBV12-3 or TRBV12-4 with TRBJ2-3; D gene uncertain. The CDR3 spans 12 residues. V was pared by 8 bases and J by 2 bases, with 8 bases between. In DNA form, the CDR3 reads TGTGCCAGCTCTACCTACACAGATACGCAGTATTTT. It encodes CASSTYTDTQYF.

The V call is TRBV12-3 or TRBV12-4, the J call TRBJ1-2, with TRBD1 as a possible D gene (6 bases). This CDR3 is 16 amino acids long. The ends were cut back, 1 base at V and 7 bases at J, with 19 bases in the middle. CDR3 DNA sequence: TGTGCCAGCAGTTTAGAGAGGGGGGGCGAAGGGTCTGGCTACACCTTC. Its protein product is CASSLERGGEGSGYTF.

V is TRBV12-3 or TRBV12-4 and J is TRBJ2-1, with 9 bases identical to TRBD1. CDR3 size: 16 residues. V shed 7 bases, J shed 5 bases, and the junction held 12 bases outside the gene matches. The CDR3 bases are TGTGCCAGCACCCCCTCGGGGGACAGGGTCGACAATGAGCAGTTCTTC. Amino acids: CASTPSGDRVDNEQFF.

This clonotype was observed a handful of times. For the CDR3, the DNA is TGTGCCAGCAGTTTCAGAGGAGGAGAAACTGAAGCTTTCTTT. Translating it yields CASSFRGGETEAFF. This chain links TRBV28 with TRBJ1-1; D is uncertain. Germline-derived CDR1 and CDR2 are MDHEN and SYDVKM. Trimming cost V 3 bases and J 5 bases, with 13 bases left between them. This CDR3 has 14 amino acids.

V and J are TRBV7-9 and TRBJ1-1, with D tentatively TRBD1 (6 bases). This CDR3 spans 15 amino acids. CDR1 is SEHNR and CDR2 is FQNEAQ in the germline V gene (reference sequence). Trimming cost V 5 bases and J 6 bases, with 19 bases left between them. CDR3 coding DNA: TGTGCCAGCAGCCCCCCCGGTGGGGGCTCGGCTGAAGCTTTCTTT. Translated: CASSPPGGGSAEAFF.

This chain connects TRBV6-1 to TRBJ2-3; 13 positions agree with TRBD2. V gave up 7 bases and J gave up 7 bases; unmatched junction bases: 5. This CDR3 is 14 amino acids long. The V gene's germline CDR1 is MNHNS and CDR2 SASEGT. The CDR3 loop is CASTPGLAGNTQYF. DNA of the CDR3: TGTGCCAGCACCCCGGGACTAGCGGGGAATACGCAGTATTTT.

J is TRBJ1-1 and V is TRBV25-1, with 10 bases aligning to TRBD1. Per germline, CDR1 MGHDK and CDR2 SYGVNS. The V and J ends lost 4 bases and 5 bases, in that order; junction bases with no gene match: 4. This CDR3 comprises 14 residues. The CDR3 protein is CASSGGQGNTEAFF. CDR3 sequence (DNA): TGTGCCAGCAGTGGGGGACAGGGGAATACTGAAGCTTTCTTT.

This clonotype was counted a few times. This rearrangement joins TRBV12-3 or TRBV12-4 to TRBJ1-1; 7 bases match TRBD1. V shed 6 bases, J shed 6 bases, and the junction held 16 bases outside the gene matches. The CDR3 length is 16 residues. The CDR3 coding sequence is TGTGCCAGCAGCAGCGACTACCCGGGGAGGGGGCCTGAAGCTTTCTTT. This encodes CASSSDYPGRGPEAFF.